This T cell receptor beta chain was sequenced during a study of blood T cells in healthy people across ages. Isolation recovered at least 6.5 million PBMCs from every sample. As concerns this clonotype: Its specificity is unknown.

Primers used in a second PCR of about 7 to 11 cycles were a sample-barcoded 5' primer and a J-beta primer mix. TCRdb used MiXCR to reprocess the 5' RACE reads, holding one entry per CDR3 protein. The profile covers about 1.5 million distinct CDR3 sequences, with roughly 43% appearing a single time and less than 5% taken by the ten largest. Whole-study results and caveats: Unsorted PBMC material precluded a definitive naive versus antigen-experienced comparison. Age advanced and TCR beta diversity per million T cells fell, roughly linearly. Greater diversity and more naive CD4+ cells were seen in long-lived donors than in aged donors.

Germline assignment: CDR1 MNHEY and CDR2 SMNVEV (reference sequence). Between the trimmed V and J ends, which lost 4 bases and 7 bases, there was a span of 10 bases. The CDR3 extends over 12 amino acids. Material: blood. This receptor was taken from a woman aged 18-29 years in good health. The chain carries TRBV27 and TRBJ1-2; D unclear. DNA for the CDR3: TGTGCCAGCAGTTCCGGAGCGACTGGCTACACCTTC. Its protein is CASSSGATGYTF.